Reported below is one T cell receptor (beta chain). CDR1 and CDR2 (germline): SGHRS, YFSETQ. The CDR3 spans 15 residues. V was clipped by 4 bases and J by 3 bases, with 13 bases between them. Authors' analysis steps: Estimation of nucleated cell counts was performed using reference gene primer amplification. Using immunoSEQ multiplex PCR, the repertoire was profiled, and TCRdb retains in-frame clones only, with some absent. That table supplies the V and J calls and clone size; D and trimming were determined from the DNA. Of around 18,000 clones in the sample, around 80% were seen once. This sample is part of a study of blood T cell repertoires in COVID-19. The overall study: The origin of the acute and convalescent COVID-19 samples was the United States, Italy and Spain. The cDNA or gDNA used as material had been derived from T cells, B-cell-depleted T cells, or PBMCs.

This sequence was found in an elderly man with acute or convalescent COVID-19. Sequenced input: peripheral blood. The chain carries TRBV5-1 and TRBJ1-4; D perhaps matches TRBD1 (6 bases). CDR3 sequence reads: CASSSTGLANEKLFF. The CDR3 DNA sequence: TGCGCCAGCAGCAGTACAGGGCTGGCTAATGAAAAACTGTTTTTT.